This T cell receptor (beta chain) was identified in a study of blood T cell repertoires in COVID-19. Study information: The origin of the acute and convalescent COVID-19 samples was the United States, Italy and Spain.

The CDR3 runs to 15 residues. Trimming removed 1 base from V and 7 bases from J, with 14 bases in between. Germline values: CDR1 MGHRA, CDR2 YSYEKL. As handled by the study authors: Reference gene primer amplification yielded estimated nucleated cell counts. Sequencing used immunoSEQ multiplex PCR; TCRdb keeps in-frame clones, though not all of them. The D gene and trimming were derived from the DNA, and the V and J assignments and clone size from that table. Of just over 300,000 clones listed, approximately 90% are singletons. The sequenced material came from peripheral blood. The chain couples TRBV4-1 to TRBJ1-5, with D possibly TRBD1 on 5 matching bases. The origin of this receptor is a man in his late teens or twenties with active or convalescent COVID-19. The CDR3 sequence is CASSQGVGLWQPQHF. CDR3 bases: TGCGCCAGCAGCCAAGGCGTGGGGCTTTGGCAGCCCCAGCATTTT.